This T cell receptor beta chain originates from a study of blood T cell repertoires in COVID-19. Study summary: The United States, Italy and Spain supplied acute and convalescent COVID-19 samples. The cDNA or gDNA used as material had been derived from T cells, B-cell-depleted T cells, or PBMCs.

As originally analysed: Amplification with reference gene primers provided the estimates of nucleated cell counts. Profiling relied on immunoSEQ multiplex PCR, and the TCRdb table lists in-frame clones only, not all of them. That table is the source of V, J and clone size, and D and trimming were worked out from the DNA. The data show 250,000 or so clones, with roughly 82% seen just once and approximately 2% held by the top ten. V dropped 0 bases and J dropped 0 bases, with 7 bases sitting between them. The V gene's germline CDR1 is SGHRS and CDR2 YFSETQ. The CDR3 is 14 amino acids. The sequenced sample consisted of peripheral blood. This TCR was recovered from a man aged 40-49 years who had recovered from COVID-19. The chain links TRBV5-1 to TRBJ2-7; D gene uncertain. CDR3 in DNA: TGCGCCAGCAGCTTGGTAGTCGGCTCCTACGAGCAGTACTTC. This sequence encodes CASSLVVGSYEQYF.